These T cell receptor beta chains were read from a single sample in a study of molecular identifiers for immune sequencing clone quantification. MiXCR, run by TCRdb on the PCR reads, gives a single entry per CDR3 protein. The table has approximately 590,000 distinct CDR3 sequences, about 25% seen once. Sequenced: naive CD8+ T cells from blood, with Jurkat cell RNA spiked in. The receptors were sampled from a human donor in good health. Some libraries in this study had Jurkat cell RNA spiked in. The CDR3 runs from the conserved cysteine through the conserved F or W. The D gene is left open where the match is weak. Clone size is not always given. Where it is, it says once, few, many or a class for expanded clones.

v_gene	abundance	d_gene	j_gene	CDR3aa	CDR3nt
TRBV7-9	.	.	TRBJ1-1	CASSPQGGAGTEAFF	TGTGCCAGCAGCCCCCAAGGGGGGGCTGGCACTGAAGCTTTCTTT
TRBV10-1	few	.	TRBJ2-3	CASSEGILGLGDTQYF	TGCGCCAGCAGTGAGGGCATTCTGGGCCTGGGAGATACGCAGTATTTT
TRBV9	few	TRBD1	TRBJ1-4	CASSPGQGRGEKLFF	TGTGCCAGCAGCCCAGGACAGGGTAGGGGTGAAAAACTGTTTTTT
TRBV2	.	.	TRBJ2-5	CASRVEQVQETQYF	TGTGCCAGCAGGGTTGAACAGGTCCAAGAGACCCAGTACTTC
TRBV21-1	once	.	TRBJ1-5	CASSRSAGGNNQPQHF	TGTGCCAGCAGTAGGTCGGCAGGGGGCAACAATCAGCCCCAGCATTTT
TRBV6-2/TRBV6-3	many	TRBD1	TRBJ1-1	CASSMGQGFTEAFF	TGTGCCAGCAGTATGGGACAGGGGTTCACTGAAGCTTTCTTT
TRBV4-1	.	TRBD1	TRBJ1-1	CACSHNRDRNTEAFF	TGCGCCTGCAGCCATAACCGGGACAGAAACACTGAAGCTTTCTTT
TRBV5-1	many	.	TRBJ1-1	CASSSPTGMNTEAFF	TGCGCCAGCAGCTCGCCGACGGGGATGAACACTGAAGCTTTCTTT
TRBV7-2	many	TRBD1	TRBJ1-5	CASSPRSGQGAWAQHF	TGTGCCAGCAGCCCAAGATCAGGACAGGGGGCGTGGGCCCAGCATTTT
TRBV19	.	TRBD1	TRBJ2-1	CASSWQGALDEQFF	TGTGCCAGTAGTTGGCAGGGGGCGTTGGACGAGCAGTTCTTC
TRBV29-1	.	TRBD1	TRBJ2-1	CSVKGQGGNEQFF	TGCAGCGTTAAAGGACAGGGGGGGAATGAGCAGTTCTTC
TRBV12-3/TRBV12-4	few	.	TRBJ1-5	CASSPSPKAGNQPQHF	TGTGCCAGCAGTCCATCCCCCAAAGCGGGCAATCAGCCCCAGCATTTT
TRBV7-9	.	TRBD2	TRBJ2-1	CASSFPGLAGDFSYNEQFF	TGTGCCAGCAGCTTTCCGGGACTAGCGGGGGACTTCTCCTACAATGAGCAGTTCTTC
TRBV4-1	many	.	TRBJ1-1	CASSQEVTALNTEAFF	TGCGCCAGCAGCCAAGAGGTGACAGCCTTGAACACTGAAGCTTTCTTT
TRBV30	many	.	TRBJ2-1	CARSVLSKGNEQFF	TGTGCCCGATCGGTCCTCTCTAAGGGGAATGAGCAGTTCTTC
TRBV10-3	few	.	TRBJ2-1	CAISLANYNEQFF	TGTGCCATCAGCCTAGCGAACTACAATGAGCAGTTCTTC
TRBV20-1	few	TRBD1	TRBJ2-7	CSASWTGAEQYF	TGCAGTGCTAGCTGGACAGGGGCCGAGCAGTACTTC
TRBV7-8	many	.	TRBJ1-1	CASSLGRDEAFF	TGTGCCAGCAGCTTAGGACGGGATGAAGCTTTCTTT
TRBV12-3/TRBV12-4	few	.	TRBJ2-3	CASSLYRVGADTQYF	TGTGCCAGCAGTTTATACAGGGTAGGGGCAGATACGCAGTATTTT
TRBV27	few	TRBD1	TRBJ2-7	CASRARMGQGPDYEQYF	TGTGCCAGCAGAGCGCGCATGGGACAGGGACCGGACTACGAGCAGTACTTC
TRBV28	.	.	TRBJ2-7	CASMLAGAYAQYF	TGTGCCAGCATGCTCGCAGGGGCCTACGCGCAGTACTTC
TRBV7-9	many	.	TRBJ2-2	CASSHVAGQGTGELFF	TGTGCCAGCAGTCACGTCGCAGGGCAGGGCACCGGGGAGCTGTTTTTT
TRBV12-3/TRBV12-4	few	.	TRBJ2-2	CASSLSDSAGELFF	TGTGCCAGCAGTTTGTCCGACAGTGCCGGGGAGCTGTTTTTT
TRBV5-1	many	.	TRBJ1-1	CASSLEAGAYTEAFF	TGCGCCAGCAGCTTGGAGGCAGGGGCTTACACTGAAGCTTTCTTT
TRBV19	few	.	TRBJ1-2	CASSIGDTYGYTF	TGTGCCAGTAGTATAGGGGATACCTATGGCTACACCTTC
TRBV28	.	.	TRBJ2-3	CASSFSGITGTQYF	TGTGCCAGCAGTTTTTCGGGTATAACAGGTACGCAGTATTTT
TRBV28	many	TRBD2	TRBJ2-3	CASSSQRETTDTQYF	TGTGCCAGCAGTTCCCAGCGGGAGACCACAGATACGCAGTATTTT
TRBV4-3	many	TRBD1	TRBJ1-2	CASSQGQGVVHGYTF	TGCGCCAGCAGCCAAGGGCAGGGGGTCGTGCATGGCTACACCTTC
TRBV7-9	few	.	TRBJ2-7	CASSLDRVSSYEQYF	TGTGCCAGCAGCTTAGACAGGGTATCATCCTACGAGCAGTACTTC
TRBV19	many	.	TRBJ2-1	CASSTSSYNEQFF	TGTGCCTCGTCGACTAGCTCCTACAATGAGCAGTTCTTC
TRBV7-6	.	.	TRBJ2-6	CASSLTVHSGANVLTF	TGTGCCAGCAGCTTGACCGTACACTCTGGGGCCAACGTCCTGACTTTC
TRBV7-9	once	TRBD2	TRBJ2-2	CASSPTRQRGAGELFF	TGTGCCAGCAGCCCGACGAGGCAGCGGGGCGCCGGGGAGCTGTTTTTT
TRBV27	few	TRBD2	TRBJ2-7	CASSLGGGRASYEQYF	TGTGCCAGCAGCCTCGGGGGAGGGAGGGCCTCCTACGAGCAGTACTTC
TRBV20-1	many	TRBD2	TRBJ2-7	CSARGEGWEQYF	TGCAGTGCTAGGGGGGAGGGCTGGGAGCAGTACTTC
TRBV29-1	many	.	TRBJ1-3	CSAEGGVSGNTIYF	TGCAGCGCCGAAGGGGGAGTTTCTGGAAACACCATATATTTT
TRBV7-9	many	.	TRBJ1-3	CASSSNNRLSGNTIYF	TGTGCCAGCAGCTCCAACAACAGGCTCTCTGGAAACACCATATATTTT
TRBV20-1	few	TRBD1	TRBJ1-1	CSARGTGGTMNTEALF	TGCAGTGCTAGAGGGACAGGGGGAACTATGAACACTGAAGCTCTCTTT
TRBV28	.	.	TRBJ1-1	CAIRQVNRERDTNAEAFF	TGTGCCATCCGCCAAGTCAATCGGGAACGAGATACGAACGCTGAAGCTTTCTTT
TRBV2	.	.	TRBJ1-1	CASSEGQDGEAFF	TGTGCCAGCAGTGAAGGACAGGATGGGGAAGCTTTCTTT
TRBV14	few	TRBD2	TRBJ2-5	CASSPPGLAGAETQYF	TGTGCCAGCAGCCCGCCAGGACTAGCGGGAGCTGAGACCCAGTACTTC
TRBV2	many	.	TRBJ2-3	CASSPPVGGLGDTQYF	TGTGCCAGCAGTCCCCCCGTCGGGGGGCTGGGTGATACGCAGTATTTT
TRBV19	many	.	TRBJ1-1	CASSGLDPEAFF	TGTGCCAGCTCGGGGCTTGACCCTGAAGCTTTCTTT
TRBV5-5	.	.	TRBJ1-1	CASSLDPLQTVEAFF	TGTGCCAGCAGCTTAGATCCCTTACAGACAGTTGAAGCTTTCTTT
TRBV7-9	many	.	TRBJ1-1	CASSLIDSQNTEAFF	TGTGCCAGCAGCTTAATTGACAGCCAGAACACTGAAGCTTTCTTT
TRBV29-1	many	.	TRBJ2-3	CSVERDWGTDTQYF	TGCAGCGTTGAACGCGACTGGGGCACAGATACGCAGTATTTT
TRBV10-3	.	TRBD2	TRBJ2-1	CAIGGLAYNEQFF	TGTGCCATCGGCGGACTAGCCTACAATGAGCAGTTCTTC
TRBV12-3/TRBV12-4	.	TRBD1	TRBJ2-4	CASSLAGQGTKNIQYF	TGTGCCAGCAGTTTAGCGGGACAGGGAACCAAAAACATTCAGTACTTC
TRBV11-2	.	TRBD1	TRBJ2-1	CASSLDGTGYEQFF	TGTGCCAGCAGCTTAGATGGGACAGGGTATGAGCAGTTCTTC
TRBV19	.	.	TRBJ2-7	CASSIEGSNYEQYF	TGTGCCAGTAGTATAGAGGGCAGCAACTACGAGCAGTACTTC
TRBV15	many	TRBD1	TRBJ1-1	CATSRQGANTEAFF	TGTGCCACCAGCAGACAGGGGGCGAACACTGAAGCTTTCTTT
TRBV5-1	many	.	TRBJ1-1	CASRPGLMMNTEAFF	TGCGCCAGCAGGCCGGGTCTTATGATGAACACTGAAGCTTTCTTT
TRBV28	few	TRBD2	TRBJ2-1	CASSYSGSGENEQFF	TGTGCCAGCAGCTACAGCGGGAGTGGTGAGAATGAGCAGTTCTTC
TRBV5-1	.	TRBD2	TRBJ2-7	CASSWWDYIYEQYF	TGCGCCAGCAGCTGGTGGGACTACATCTACGAGCAGTACTTC
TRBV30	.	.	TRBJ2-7	CAWSGIHEQYF	TGTGCCTGGAGTGGTATCCACGAGCAGTACTTC